A single sample is the source of the 28 T cell receptor beta chains below, sequenced in a study of T cells after posttransplantation cyclophosphamide. Sequencing was performed with immunoSEQ multiplex PCR; in TCRdb, only in-frame clones are kept and a portion is missing. This sample carries 32,000 or so clones, 70% to 90% of them seen once, and the ten largest clones take approximately 15%. The sequenced material came from PBMCs. The receptors shown here come from a woman in her 40s with a blood cancer, CMV-positive, and with a related stem cell donor.

The chain uses TRBV7-2 and TRBJ2-7; 9 bases line up with TRBD2. This CDR3 has 15 residues. J lost 2 bases, V lost 4 bases, and 6 bases had no gene match. The V gene's germline CDR1 is SGHTA and CDR2 FQGNSA. The CDR3 loop is CASSSRQRGAYEQYF. DNA for the CDR3: TGTGCCAGCAGCTCTCGGCAGCGGGGGGCCTACGAGCAGTACTTC.

The rearrangement links TRBV7-3 to TRBJ1-6; D ambiguous. With 1 base removed from V and 7 bases from J, the gap between germline ends came to 5 bases. This CDR3 has 13 amino acids. CDR1 is SGHTA, CDR2 FQGTGA, per germline. The CDR3 nucleotides read TGTGCCAGCAGCTTAAAGCGGAATTCACCCCTCCACTTT. It translates to CASSLKRNSPLHF.

The chain combines TRBV6-5 with TRBJ2-7; TRBD1 is a possible D gene (6 bases). There are 12 residues in the CDR3. Germline-derived CDR1 and CDR2 are MNHEY and SVGAGI. V was pared by 8 bases and J by 6 bases, with 14 bases between. In nucleotides, the CDR3 is TGTGCCAGCTCCCCCGACAGGAGCGAGCAGTACTTC. Its translation is CASSPDRSEQYF.

This chain joins TRBV7-3 and TRBJ2-5; D perhaps matches TRBD2 (5 bases). CDR1 is SGHTA and CDR2 is FQGTGA in the germline V gene. The CDR3 contains 14 residues. V was pared by 5 bases and J by 5 bases, with 15 bases between. This chain's CDR3 is CASSPDGRGETQYF. CDR3 nucleotide sequence: TGTGCCAGCAGCCCGGACGGTCGCGGGGAGACCCAGTACTTC.

The J gene is TRBJ2-3, the V gene TRBV7-3, with 10 bases that match TRBD1. Trimming at V came to 7 bases and at J to 4 bases, leaving 5 bases not matched to a gene. CDR1 and CDR2 (germline): SGHTA, FQGTGA. The CDR3 runs to 14 residues. Written as DNA, the CDR3 is TGTGCCAGCAAGTCGACAGGGGGCGCAGATACGCAGTATTTT. Protein product: CASKSTGGADTQYF. The entire variable domain, with the rest obtained from reference TRBV7-3 and TRBJ2-3, is as follows: GAGVSQTPSNKVTEKGKYVELRCDPISGHTALYWYRQSLGQGPEFLIYFQGTGAADDSGLPNDRFFAVRPEGSVSTLKIQRTERGDSAVYLCASKSTGGADTQYFGPGTRLTVL.

The V gene is TRBV4-3, the J gene TRBJ1-5; D not certain. This CDR3 is built from 16 residues. CDR1 is LGHNA and CDR2 is YSLEER in the germline V gene. Trimming removed 2 bases at V and 6 bases at J, with 17 bases between. The CDR3 here is CASSQSIFARGQPQHF. In nucleotides, the CDR3 is TGCGCCAGCAGCCAATCTATATTCGCGAGAGGTCAGCCCCAGCATTTT.

The chain employs TRBV5-5 and TRBJ2-2; 8 bases agree with TRBD2. Looked up from germline, CDR1 is SGHKS and CDR2 is YYEKEE (reference sequence). The CDR3 is 17 residues long. V dropped 4 bases and J dropped 4; count of bases not matched to a gene: 12. The CDR3 DNA reads as TGTGCCAGCAGCGGAAAGAGCGGGGGCGTCGGCACCGGGGAGCTGTTTTTT. This codes for CASSGKSGGVGTGELFF.

The DNA for the CDR3 is TGTGCCAGCAGTTGGACTAGCGGGGGGGCCTACGAGCAGTACTTC. Its translation is CASSWTSGGAYEQYF. The V call is TRBV2, the J call TRBJ2-7; 15 bases agree with TRBD2. The V gene end was trimmed by 5 bases and the J gene end by 2 bases; junction bases not matched to a gene: 1. There are 15 residues in the CDR3. The V gene's germline CDR1 is SNHLY and CDR2 FYNNEI.

The chain couples TRBV10-3 to TRBJ2-5; perhaps TRBD1 as D (5 bases). This CDR3 has 16 amino acids. The V gene's germline CDR1 is ENHRY and CDR2 SYGVKD. V lost 4 bases and J lost 1, with 16 bases in between. The CDR3 sequence is CAISVNPGSGQETQYF. In DNA, the CDR3 is TGTGCCATCAGTGTAAATCCAGGGTCGGGCCAAGAGACCCAGTACTTC.

The V call is TRBV7-9, the J call TRBJ1-3; D gene uncertain. The CDR3 contains 16 residues. Germline loops: CDR1 SEHNR, CDR2 FQNEAQ (reference sequence). The germline V and J ends were trimmed by 8 bases and 4 bases, with 21 bases remaining between them. CDR3 in amino acids: CASAVEVGVTGNTIYF. DNA for the CDR3: TGTGCCAGCGCCGTGGAGGTCGGAGTAACCGGAAACACCATATATTTT.

V and J are TRBV7-8 and TRBJ1-3, with D possibly being TRBD1 (5 bases). This CDR3 spans 14 amino acids. Germline values: CDR1 SGHVS, CDR2 FQNEAQ. Deletions cut 1 base from V and 2 bases from J, with 6 bases between. CDR3 DNA sequence: TGTGCCAGCAGCTTAGAGACAGCTGGAAACACCATATATTTT. It codes for CASSLETAGNTIYF.

The rearrangement joins TRBV19 to TRBJ1-1, with 7 bases identical to TRBD1. Per the germline V gene, CDR1 is LNHDA and CDR2 is SQIVND (reference sequence). The V and J ends lost 1 base and 4 bases, in that order; junction bases with no gene match: 6. This CDR3 contains 15 residues. The CDR3 DNA reads TGTGCCAGTAGTATAGCCCGGACAGGCCCCACTGAAGCTTTCTTT. Amino acid sequence: CASSIARTGPTEAFF.

This chain connects TRBV19 to TRBJ1-5; 10 positions match TRBD1. The CDR3 spans 15 residues. Per germline, CDR1 LNHDA and CDR2 SQIVND (reference sequence). V shed 11 bases, J shed 2 bases, and the junction held 9 bases outside the gene matches. The DNA for the CDR3 is TGTGCCTCCCACTCGGGACAGGGGCGCAATCAGCCCCAGCATTTT. It codes for CASHSGQGRNQPQHF.

This clone occurred a few times. This chain links TRBV19 with TRBJ1-6, with a weak D call TRBD1 (6 bases). CDR1 is LNHDA and CDR2 is SQIVND in the germline V gene (reference sequence). CDR3 length: 14 residues. Trimming removed 6 bases from V and 4 bases from J, with 10 bases in between. The chain's CDR3 is CASSLQGYNSPLHF. DNA for the CDR3: TGTGCCAGTAGCCTACAGGGTTATAATTCACCCCTCCACTTT.

This clone was seen just once. The genes are TRBV4-3 and TRBJ1-2; possible D gene TRBD1, 6 bases. CDR3 length: 15 residues. Trimming cost V 0 bases and J 0 bases, with 8 bases left between them. The germline gives CDR1 LGHNA, CDR2 YSLEER. For the CDR3, the DNA is TGCGCCAGCAGCCAAGAACCAGGGGCTAACTATGGCTACACCTTC. It yields the protein CASSQEPGANYGYTF.

On this clone itself: Other DNA variants within this sample encode the same CDR3. The chain carries TRBV6-5 and TRBJ1-6, with D maybe TRBD1 (5 bases). Germline-derived CDR1 and CDR2 are MNHEY and SVGAGI. The CDR3 extends over 15 amino acids. The V end was cut by 0 bases, the J end by 2 bases, with 5 bases between. Here the CDR3 DNA reads TGTGCCAGCAGTTACTCCAGGGCCTATAATTCACCCCTCCACTTT. Its translation is CASSYSRAYNSPLHF.

The chain uses TRBV18 and TRBJ1-1, with D maybe TRBD1 (5 bases). The CDR3 is 14 amino acids. In germline, CDR1 is KGHSH, CDR2 LQKENI. With 3 bases removed from V and 3 bases from J, the gap between germline ends came to 11 bases. This chain's CDR3 is CASSPAGGDTEAFF. DNA for the CDR3: TGTGCCAGCTCACCCGCGGGGGGAGACACTGAAGCTTTCTTT.

CDR3 sequence reads: CASRKEGMITRDTQYF. The DNA for the CDR3 is TGTGCCAGCAGGAAGGAGGGAATGATCACACGAGATACGCAGTATTTT. This chain uses TRBV2 with TRBJ2-3; weak D call: TRBD2 (6 bases). Deletions cut 6 bases from V and 5 bases from J, with 21 bases between. Germline assignment: CDR1 SNHLY and CDR2 FYNNEI. This CDR3 has 16 amino acids.

This sequence joins TRBV19 and TRBJ2-7; D might be TRBD2 (6 bases). Trimming stripped 4 bases from V and 4 bases from J, with 20 bases between. The germline gives CDR1 LNHDA, CDR2 SQIVND (reference sequence). The CDR3 has 16 amino acids. In DNA form, the CDR3 reads TGTGCCAGTAGTAAGGAGGGGATAGGAAGAATGTACGAGCAGTACTTC. Protein sequence: CASSKEGIGRMYEQYF.

This clone was counted only a few times. V usage is TRBV9 and J usage is TRBJ2-1; 7 bases fit TRBD2. CDR3 length equals 16 residues. Germline V gene data show CDR1 as SGDLS and CDR2 as YYNGEE. J lost 3 bases, V lost 3 bases, and 9 bases had no gene match. CDR3 coding DNA: TGTGCCAGCAGCGGGGGCCTTGGGGGGGTCTACAATGAGCAGTTCTTC. Residues: CASSGGLGGVYNEQFF.

The chain has TRBV7-9 and TRBJ2-7; tentatively, D is TRBD2 (5 bases). Looked up from germline, CDR1 is SEHNR and CDR2 is FQNEAQ (reference sequence). The CDR3 spans 15 residues. Trimming pared 7 bases from V and 0 bases from J, leaving 16 bases between. CDR3: CASKGTGWSSYEQYF. Written as DNA, the CDR3 is TGTGCCAGCAAGGGTACGGGATGGAGCTCCTACGAGCAGTACTTC.

This clone was detected once. This sequence joins TRBV7-9 and TRBJ2-7; a possible D gene is TRBD1 (6 bases). The ends were cut back, 5 bases at V and 3 bases at J, with 14 bases in the middle. This CDR3 comprises 14 residues. The V gene's germline CDR1 is SEHNR and CDR2 FQNEAQ (reference sequence). In DNA form, the CDR3 reads TGTGCCAGCAGCGCCCCTGGGGGCGACTACGAGCAGTACTTC. Translating it yields CASSAPGGDYEQYF.

The chain couples TRBV5-1 to TRBJ2-1, with D possibly being TRBD2 (6 bases). Germline assignment: CDR1 SGHRS and CDR2 YFSETQ. The ends were cut back, 2 bases at V and 4 bases at J, with 13 bases in the middle. The CDR3 is 15 residues long. CDR3 sequence reads: CASSFRGREYNEQFF. CDR3 DNA: TGCGCCAGCAGCTTCCGGGGGAGAGAATACAATGAGCAGTTCTTC.

The chain carries TRBV5-1 and TRBJ2-5; the match to TRBD2 covers 12 bases. The CDR3 runs to 15 residues. The germline V gene has CDR1 SGHRS and CDR2 YFSETQ. The ends lost 0 bases at V and 7 bases at J; junction bases unmatched: 4. CDR3 sequence reads: CASSLDPSGGGTQYF. CDR3 nucleotides: TGCGCCAGCAGCTTGGACCCTAGCGGGGGGGGGACCCAGTACTTC.

The genes are TRBV9 and TRBJ1-2, with a possible D match to TRBD1 (6 bases). The CDR3 spans 16 residues. Trimming pared 3 bases from V and 4 bases from J, leaving 19 bases between. The germline V gene has CDR1 SGDLS and CDR2 YYNGEE. For the CDR3, the DNA is TGTGCCAGCAGCGGAGTGGCGTTGGGAGGGGGCTATGGCTACACCTTC. This gives the protein CASSGVALGGGYGYTF.

This clone showed up just a few times. Here the CDR3 reads CASSYSNLAGNEQYF. The CDR3 coding sequence is TGTGCCAGCAGTTACTCGAACCTAGCGGGGAACGAGCAGTACTTC. The J gene is TRBJ2-7, the V gene TRBV6-5; 9 nucleotides align to TRBD2. Germline assignment: CDR1 MNHEY and CDR2 SVGAGI. CDR3 length equals 15 residues. With V trimmed by 0 bases and J by 5 bases, 5 bases remained unmatched.

The chain joins TRBV18 to TRBJ1-6; TRBD1 is a possible D gene (6 bases). Between the trimmed V and J ends, which lost 2 bases and 4 bases, there was a span of 12 bases. The CDR3 consists of 16 residues. Germline V lookup: CDR1 KGHSH, CDR2 LQKENI. In DNA, the CDR3 is TGTGCCAGCTCACCAAACATCACAGGGTATAATTCACCCCTCCACTTT. Translated, it gives CASSPNITGYNSPLHF.

Notes on this clone: This specimen includes other DNA sequences encoding the same CDR3. The J gene is TRBJ2-3, the V gene TRBV5-1, with 7 bases identical to TRBD1. Trimming cost V 4 bases and J 1 base; bases outside gene matches: 3. The CDR3 length is 14 residues. Germline CDR1 reads SGHRS; CDR2 reads YFSETQ. DNA of the CDR3: TGCGCCAGCAGCAGGGACAGAGGCACAGATACGCAGTATTTT. It specifies CASSRDRGTDTQYF.